This TCR beta chain came from a study of blood T cell repertoires in COVID-19. Study-wide context: Sites in the United States, Italy and Spain provided acute and convalescent COVID-19 samples.

Germline V lookup: CDR1 LNHNV, CDR2 YYDKDF (reference sequence). J lost 8 bases, V lost 2 bases, and 17 bases had no gene match. The CDR3 runs to 17 residues. Those who participated ranged in age from about 18 to 89 years and resided in some 24 US areas. Source study methods: Amplification of reference gene primers was used by the study to estimate nucleated cell counts. Repertoires were generated with immunoSEQ multiplex PCR, while TCRdb's copy carries only in-frame clones and drops some. V and J calls plus clone size are reproduced from that table; the DNA served to infer D and trimming. The sample includes around 360,000 clones, about 90% seen only once; the top ten take approximately 3.1%.

The chain joins TRBV15 to TRBJ1-2, with TRBD1 matching over 7 bases. The sample comprised PBMCs or T cells enriched from blood (not recorded which). This sequence originates from a woman in her twenties or thirties who had recovered from COVID-19. The CDR3 here is CATSRTPVTGVTDGYTF. CDR3 in DNA: TGTGCCACCAGCAGAACTCCCGTTACAGGGGTTACGGACGGCTACACCTTC.